A single sample is the source of the 27 T cell receptor beta chains below, sequenced in a study of T cells in Graves' hyperthyroidism and ophthalmopathy. Using RNA transcripts as the source, TCR beta CDR3 regions were amplified. The TCR CDR3 was amplified in a first-round RT-PCR using the HTBI primer set. TCRdb recomputed calls from the multiplex PCR reads with MiXCR, one row per CDR3 protein. Of some 300,000 distinct CDR3 sequences in the sample, about 14% were seen once. Sequenced input: blood. These receptors all stem from a woman aged 25 to 39 with Graves' hyperthyroidism that later progressed to Graves' ophthalmopathy.

The chain carries TRBV27 and TRBJ1-1; D unresolved. V dropped 2 bases and J dropped 0 bases, with 13 bases sitting between them. CDR3 length: 16 residues. In germline, CDR1 is MNHEY, CDR2 SMNVEV (reference sequence). DNA for the CDR3: TGTGCCAGCAGTTTAAGGGCACGCAATATGAACACTGAAGCTTTCTTT. This translates into CASSLRARNMNTEAFF.

This clonotype appeared many times. The J gene is TRBJ2-4, the V gene TRBV7-2, with 7 bases that match TRBD2. The CDR3 extends over 14 amino acids. J was trimmed by 7 bases and V by 4 bases; bases with no gene match: 7. Per the germline V gene, CDR1 is SGHTA and CDR2 is FQGNSA. The DNA of the CDR3 is TGTGCCAGCAGCTCTGGACTAGAAACTAACATTCAGTACTTC. Its translation: CASSSGLETNIQYF. The full variable domain, its missing parts supplied by reference TRBV7-2 and TRBJ2-4, is GAGVSQSPSNKVTEKGKDVELRCDPISGHTALYWYRQSLGQGLEFLIYFQGNSAPDKSGLPSDRFSAERTGGSVSTLTIQRTQQEDSAVYLCASSSGLETNIQYFGAGTRLSVL.

This clonotype has at least ten counts. The gene calls are TRBV7-9 and TRBJ2-2, with 7 nucleotides matching TRBD2. V shed 5 bases and J 6 bases; nucleotides not matched to a gene: 3. Germline V gives CDR1 SEHNR, CDR2 FQNEAQ (reference sequence). This CDR3 has 13 amino acids. The CDR3 DNA is TGTGCCAGCAGCCCTGCGGGGGCCGGGGAGCTGTTTTTT. Protein product: CASSPAGAGELFF.

This clonotype was seen at least ten times. The chain links TRBV20-1 to TRBJ2-4, with D perhaps being TRBD1 or TRBD2 (5 bases each). The CDR3 loop spans 16 amino acids. From germline, CDR1 is DFQATT and CDR2 SNEGSKA (reference sequence). Trimming stripped 6 bases from V and 0 bases from J, with 18 bases between. Here the CDR3 DNA reads TGCAGTGCCCCCGAGGTCGGGGCCTCAGCCAAAAACATTCAGTACTTC. Residues: CSAPEVGASAKNIQYF.

This clonotype was observed many times. The chain carries TRBV12-3 or TRBV12-4 and TRBJ2-4; TRBD1 aligns across 9 bases. The CDR3 runs 16 residues. J lost 7 bases, V lost 7 bases, and 14 bases had no gene match. The DNA for the CDR3 is TGTGCCAGCAAAACCAGGCGGGACAGGGAAAGGAACATTCAGTACTTC. Protein sequence: CASKTRRDRERNIQYF.

This clonotype was seen repeatedly, ten times or more. The chain links TRBV7-8 to TRBJ2-3; no clear D. Between the trimmed V and J ends, which lost 0 bases and 0 bases, there was a span of 7 bases. From germline, CDR1 is SGHVS and CDR2 FQNEAQ. The CDR3 has 15 amino acids. CDR3 DNA sequence: TGTGCCAGCAGCTTAGCGAGCGCTAGCACAGATACGCAGTATTTT. Translated: CASSLASASTDTQYF. Full variable domain (rest looked up from reference TRBV7-8 and TRBJ2-3): GAGVSQSPRYKVAKRGQDVALRCDPISGHVSLFWYQQALGQGPEFLTYFQNEAQLDKSGLPSDRFFAERPEGSVSTLKIQRTQQEDSAVYLCASSLASASTDTQYFGPGTRLTVL.

There are many counts of this clonotype. The V and J genes are TRBV7-9 and TRBJ2-1, with a weak D call TRBD2 (5 bases). The CDR3 is made up of 15 amino acids. V was cut by 0 bases and J by 5 bases, with 11 bases left in between. Germline loops: CDR1 SEHNR, CDR2 FQNEAQ (reference sequence). DNA for the CDR3: TGTGCCAGCAGCTTAGCGGGAGTGCAAAACAATGAGCAGTTCTTC. Its translation is CASSLAGVQNNEQFF.

The table lists this clonotype with many counts. This chain connects TRBV2 to TRBJ1-5, with D tentatively TRBD1 (5 bases). The V gene's germline CDR1 is SNHLY and CDR2 FYNNEI. V lost 2 bases and J lost 6, with 11 bases in between. The CDR3 has 14 residues. CDR3 loop: CASSERQGGQPQHF. In nucleotides, the CDR3 is TGTGCCAGCAGTGAACGGCAGGGAGGTCAGCCCCAGCATTTT.

The genes are TRBV9 and TRBJ2-1; 8 positions agree with TRBD1. CDR1 SGDLS and CDR2 YYNGEE come from the germline V gene. Losses at the gene ends were 0 bases for V and 3 bases for J; bases not matched to a gene: 2. CDR3 length: 15 residues. This chain's CDR3 is CASSVGQGYYNEQFF. In DNA form, the CDR3 reads TGTGCCAGCAGCGTAGGACAGGGGTACTACAATGAGCAGTTCTTC.

The chain is built from TRBV6-2 or TRBV6-3 and TRBJ1-2; 7 nucleotides align to TRBD1. Germline CDR1 and CDR2: MNHEY and SVGEGT. Trimming took 7 bases from V and 0 from J; bases not matched to a gene: 5. CDR3 length: 14 residues. CDR3 loop: CASKRDSANYGYTF. CDR3 nucleotides: TGTGCCAGCAAGAGGGACAGCGCTAACTATGGCTACACCTTC.

This clonotype was counted many times. The V call is TRBV20-1, the J call TRBJ1-1; TRBD1 aligns across 9 bases. Losses at the gene ends were 2 bases for V and 4 bases for J; bases not matched to a gene: 11. The CDR3 consists of 16 residues. Germline CDR1 is DFQATT and CDR2 is SNEGSKA (reference sequence). The CDR3 reads CSARNVPGQGTTEAFF. The CDR3 DNA reads as TGCAGTGCTAGAAACGTCCCGGGACAGGGAACCACTGAAGCTTTCTTT.

The gene calls are TRBV2 and TRBJ2-1; TRBD2 matches at 12 bases. Losses at the gene ends were 3 bases for V and 6 bases for J; bases not matched to a gene: 9. This CDR3 is 17 amino acids long. Germline values: CDR1 SNHLY, CDR2 FYNNEI. The DNA of the CDR3 is TGTGCCAGCAGTGAGCCTTTGGCTAGCGGGAGGGCCAATGAGCAGTTCTTC. As protein: CASSEPLASGRANEQFF. The full variable domain, completed using reference TRBV2 and TRBJ2-1, is EPEVTQTPSHQVTQMGQEVILRCVPISNHLYFYWYRQILGQKVEFLVSFYNNEISEKSEIFDDQFSVERPDGSNFTLKIRSTKLEDSAMYFCASSEPLASGRANEQFFGPGTRLTVL.

This clonotype has at least ten counts. The chain joins TRBV7-2 to TRBJ2-2; tentative D call: TRBD2 (6 bases). Trimming took off 5 bases at V and 0 bases at J, with 13 bases between the two ends. The CDR3 loop spans 16 amino acids. Germline loops: CDR1 SGHTA, CDR2 FQGNSA. The CDR3 DNA follows: TGTGCCAGCAGCAATACGGGACTGACGAACACCGGGGAGCTGTTTTTT. Encoded protein: CASSNTGLTNTGELFF.

This chain links TRBV2 with TRBJ2-7, with 10 bases fitting TRBD2. This CDR3 has 15 residues. Germline CDR1 SNHLY, CDR2 FYNNEI. J lost 2 bases, V lost 6 bases, and 7 bases had no gene match. CDR3 in amino acids: CASRPQAGGAYEQYF. CDR3 sequence (DNA): TGTGCCAGCAGGCCCCAAGCGGGAGGGGCCTACGAGCAGTACTTC.

Note on this clonotype: This may be a read error: a much more frequent sequence differs by one nucleotide. The genes are TRBV20-1 and TRBJ2-3, with 11 bases lining up with TRBD2. The J segment lost 2 bases and the V segment lost 6 bases, leaving 4 bases of the junction unmatched. The CDR3 totals 14 residues. Per the germline V gene, CDR1 is DFQATT and CDR2 is SNEGSKA (reference sequence). Written as DNA, the CDR3 is TGCAGTGCGGGGACTAGCGGACACACAGATACGCAGTATTTT. It encodes CSAGTSGHTDTQYF.

This chain uses TRBV9 with TRBJ2-1; TRBD2 agrees at 9 bases. The CDR3 extends over 16 amino acids. V lost 0 bases and J lost 4; bases outside the gene matches: 5. From germline, CDR1 is SGDLS and CDR2 YYNGEE. CDR3 DNA sequence: TGTGCCAGCAGCGTAGAGGGACTAGCTGGATACAATGAGCAGTTCTTC. Its translation is CASSVEGLAGYNEQFF.

This clonotype was counted many times. The chain joins TRBV6-5 to TRBJ1-1; TRBD1 matches 7 bases. The length of the CDR3 is 16 residues. The junction had 11 bases not matched to a gene; V was cut back by 6 bases and J by 1 base. Germline V CDR1 and CDR2: MNHEY, SVGAGI. CDR3 sequence: CASSSGTVRSNTEAFF. The DNA of the CDR3 is TGTGCCAGCAGCTCCGGGACAGTACGCTCGAACACTGAAGCTTTCTTT.

This clonotype was picked up many times. The chain couples TRBV11-2 to TRBJ2-1; D call uncertain. V was cut by 5 bases and J by 4 bases, with 15 bases left in between. There are 15 residues in the CDR3. Germline-derived CDR1 and CDR2 are SGHAT and FQNNGV. The CDR3 loop reads CASSRAFTQYNEQFF. CDR3 in DNA: TGTGCCAGCAGCCGGGCCTTTACACAGTACAATGAGCAGTTCTTC.

The chain joins TRBV4-2 to TRBJ1-4; weak D call: TRBD1 (5 bases). The V and J ends lost 2 bases and 6 bases respectively, with 19 bases between them. The germline CDR1 and CDR2 sequences are LGHNA and YNFKEQ. The CDR3 loop spans 17 amino acids. The CDR3 here is CASSQPVPGPGDEKLFF. The CDR3 DNA reads as TGTGCCAGCAGCCAACCCGTACCGGGACCGGGGGATGAAAAACTGTTTTTT.

This clonotype was counted many times. The V gene is TRBV5-1, the J gene TRBJ2-7, with TRBD2 as a possible D gene (6 bases). The germline gives CDR1 SGHRS, CDR2 YFSETQ. The CDR3 runs 16 residues. With 3 bases removed from V and 1 base from J, the gap between germline ends came to 17 bases. The CDR3 DNA sequence: TGCGCCAGCAGCTGGGGGGACTGGGCTGGATCCTACGAGCAGTACTTC. Amino acids: CASSWGDWAGSYEQYF.

This clonotype came up many times. The chain links TRBV28 to TRBJ2-2; 7 nucleotides line up with TRBD2. V lost 6 bases, J lost 7 bases, and 8 bases stayed unmatched. This CDR3 comprises 14 residues. The V gene's germline CDR1 is MDHEN and CDR2 SYDVKM. The CDR3 spells CASSPPGGGGELFF. The CDR3, as DNA: TGTGCCAGCAGCCCCCCGGGAGGAGGCGGGGAGCTGTTTTTT.

This clonotype was found many times. This chain joins TRBV6-1 and TRBJ1-1, with unresolved D. Deletions cut 7 bases from V and 4 bases from J, with 19 bases between. This CDR3 is 15 amino acids long. Germline V gene lookup returns CDR1 MNHNS and CDR2 SASEGT. The CDR3 nucleotides are TGTGCCAGCACCCCCGGGGTAGTAGATACCACTGAAGCTTTCTTT. Protein product: CASTPGVVDTTEAFF.

This chain connects TRBV19 to TRBJ2-2; D is ambiguous. The CDR3 consists of 14 residues. CDR1 LNHDA and CDR2 SQIVND come from the germline V gene (reference sequence). The V end was cut by 5 bases, the J end by 2 bases, with 9 bases between. The CDR3 sequence: CASSPPHNTGELFF. CDR3 coding DNA: TGTGCCAGTAGTCCGCCCCATAACACCGGGGAGCTGTTTTTT.

This clonotype has ten or more counts. This chain uses TRBV18 with TRBJ1-6, with a possible D match to TRBD1 (6 bases). Trimming stripped 1 base from V and 10 bases from J, with 17 bases between. This CDR3 is 16 amino acids long. The germline CDR1 and CDR2 sequences are KGHSH and LQKENI. The CDR3 DNA follows: TGTGCCAGCTCACCACTCGGGCAGGGGAGGAGCTCACCCCTCCACTTT. As protein: CASSPLGQGRSSPLHF.

In this sample, this clonotype turned up many times. The V and J genes are TRBV5-1 and TRBJ2-2; D gene ambiguous. Trimming took 1 base from V and 5 from J, leaving 12 bases between them. This CDR3 has 15 residues. Germline-derived CDR1 and CDR2 are SGHRS and YFSETQ. CDR3 protein: CASSLKDGETGELFF. The CDR3 DNA reads as TGCGCCAGCAGCTTGAAAGATGGGGAAACCGGGGAGCTGTTTTTT.

This clonotype appeared many times. The chain employs TRBV30 and TRBJ2-5, with TRBD2 matching 7 bases. The ends lost 4 bases at V and 2 bases at J; junction bases unmatched: 19. The CDR3 contains 18 residues. The germline gives CDR1 GTSNPN, CDR2 SVGIG (reference sequence). CDR3 region: CAWTKINRSREIQETQYF. CDR3 in DNA: TGTGCCTGGACTAAAATCAATAGGTCGCGGGAGATACAAGAGACCCAGTACTTC.

This clonotype was seen many times. The chain recombines TRBV11-2 with TRBJ2-7; TRBD2 matches at 11 bases. This CDR3 is built from 17 residues. Germline assignment: CDR1 SGHAT and CDR2 FQNNGV. V shed 1 base and J 3 bases; nucleotides not matched to a gene: 8. The DNA for the CDR3 is TGTGCCAGCAGCTTAGCGGGGGAACTAGCGGGAGTCTACGAGCAGTACTTC. Protein product: CASSLAGELAGVYEQYF.